The 4 T cell receptor beta chains given below trace back to one sample, sequenced in a study of graft-versus-host responses after intestinal transplantation. Only in-frame clones appear in the TCRdb table, and some are missing; sequencing was by immunoSEQ multiplex PCR. The sample shows roughly 96,000 clones, around 90% of them seen only once. These receptors' antigens are unknown. Material: unstimulated CD8+ T cells sorted from spleen or lymph node cells, obtained before intestinal transplant. These receptors originate from a human donor who received an intestinal transplant.

This clone is a singleton in its sample. The V call is TRBV7-9, the J call TRBJ1-2, with a weak D call TRBD1 (6 bases). Trimming cost V 5 bases and J 7 bases, with 17 bases left between them. The CDR3 length is 14 residues. Germline V CDR1 and CDR2: SEHNR, FQNEAQ (reference sequence). In DNA form, the CDR3 reads TGTGCCAGCAGCCCCACAGGGCGGCTAGGTGGCTACACCTTC. Protein product: CASSPTGRLGGYTF.

The chain has TRBV27 and TRBJ2-7; D is ambiguous. The CDR3 is made up of 14 amino acids. The V gene lost 0 bases and the J gene lost 1 base, with 7 bases spanning the gap. Per the germline V gene, CDR1 is MNHEY and CDR2 is SMNVEV (reference sequence). CDR3 loop: CASSLSSRSYEQYF. In DNA form, the CDR3 reads TGTGCCAGCAGTTTATCAAGCAGGTCCTACGAGCAGTACTTC.

J is TRBJ1-6 and V is TRBV2; 9 bases are a match to TRBD1. In germline, CDR1 is SNHLY, CDR2 FYNNEI. The CDR3 length is 13 residues. V was clipped by 8 bases and J by 9 bases; unmatched bases: 5. CDR3 sequence: CASQDRGGSPLHF. DNA for the CDR3: TGTGCCAGCCAGGACAGGGGTGGTTCACCCCTCCACTTT. The whole variable domain, filled in from reference TRBV2 and TRBJ1-6, reads EPEVTQTPSHQVTQMGQEVILRCVPISNHLYFYWYRQILGQKVEFLVSFYNNEISEKSEIFDDQFSVERPDGSNFTLKIRSTKLEDSAMYFCASQDRGGSPLHFGNGTRLTVT.

The V gene is TRBV4-1, the J gene TRBJ1-1, with 7 bases identical to TRBD1. The J segment lost 1 base and the V segment lost 0 bases, leaving 2 bases of the junction unmatched. The germline V gene encodes CDR1 MGHRA and CDR2 YSYEKL. CDR3 length: 15 residues. CDR3 region: CASSQERGPNTEAFF. CDR3 sequence (DNA): TGCGCCAGCAGCCAAGAGAGGGGGCCGAACACTGAAGCTTTCTTT.